The clone carrying this TCR beta chain was counted at least ten times. The sample is drawn from a study of T cells in Graves' hyperthyroidism and ophthalmopathy. There are 16 residues in the CDR3. The germline CDR1 and CDR2 sequences are MDHEN and SYDVKM. V dropped 6 bases and J dropped 3 bases, with 21 bases sitting between them. Diagnoses were established using clinical symptoms, serum thyroxine and TRAb, thyroid ultrasound and orbital computed tomography. The source material, RNA transcripts, was used to amplify TCR beta CDR3 regions. In the first-round RT-PCR of the TCR CDR3, the HTBI primer set was used. TCRdb re-analysed the multiplex PCR reads in MiXCR, keeping a single row per CDR3 protein. The data show 550,000 to 800,000 distinct CDR3 sequences, about 15% seen once.

This clonotype was sampled from a man younger than 30 with Graves' hyperthyroidism. The genes are TRBV28 and TRBJ2-7; D call uncertain. Sequencing used blood. CDR3 region: CASSPAVGSTIYEQYF. The CDR3 DNA reads TGTGCCAGCAGCCCCGCCGTGGGCAGTACAATCTACGAGCAGTACTTC.